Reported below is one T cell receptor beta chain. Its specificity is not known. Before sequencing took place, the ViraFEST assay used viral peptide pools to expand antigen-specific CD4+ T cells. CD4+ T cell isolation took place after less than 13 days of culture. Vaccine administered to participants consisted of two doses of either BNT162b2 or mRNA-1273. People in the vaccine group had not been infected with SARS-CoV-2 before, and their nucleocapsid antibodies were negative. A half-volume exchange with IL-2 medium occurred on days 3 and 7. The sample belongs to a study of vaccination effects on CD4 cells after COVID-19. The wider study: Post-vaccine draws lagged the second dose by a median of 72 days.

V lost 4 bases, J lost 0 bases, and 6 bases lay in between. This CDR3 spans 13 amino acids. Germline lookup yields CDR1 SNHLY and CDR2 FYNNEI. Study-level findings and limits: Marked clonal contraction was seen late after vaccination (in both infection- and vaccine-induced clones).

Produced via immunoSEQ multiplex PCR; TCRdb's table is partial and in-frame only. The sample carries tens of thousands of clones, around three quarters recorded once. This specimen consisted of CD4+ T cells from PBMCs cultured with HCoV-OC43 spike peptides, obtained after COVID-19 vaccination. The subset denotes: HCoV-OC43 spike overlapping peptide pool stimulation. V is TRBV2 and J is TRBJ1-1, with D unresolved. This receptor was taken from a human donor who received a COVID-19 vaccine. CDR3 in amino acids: CASSARMNTEAFF. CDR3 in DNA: TGTGCCAGCAGTGCTCGGATGAACACTGAAGCTTTCTTT.